The 20 T cell receptor beta chains listed next were all sequenced from one sample in a study of control samples from healthy donors and cancer patients. Profiled with immunoSEQ multiplex PCR; TCRdb holds only in-frame clones, not every one. The repertoire holds 40,000 to 50,000 clones, with approximately 94% as singletons. Sample: blood. The receptors here all came from a man aged 55 to 70 in good health.

The V gene is TRBV5-6, the J gene TRBJ2-1; no clear D gene. Germline V gene data show CDR1 as SGHDT and CDR2 as YYEEEE. The V end lost 1 base, the J end lost 5 bases, and 7 bases lay between the germline ends. This CDR3 is 13 amino acids long. The CDR3 coding sequence is TGTGCCAGCAGCTTGTACCCAAACAATGAGCAGTTCTTC. This codes for CASSLYPNNEQFF.

The CDR3 DNA reads as TGTGCCAGCAGCCTACCGAAGGGGAGAACGCAGTATTTT. It specifies CASSLPKGRTQYF. This rearrangement joins TRBV7-9 to TRBJ2-3, with D perhaps being TRBD1 or TRBD2 (5 bases each). Germline V gene data show CDR1 as SEHNR and CDR2 as FQNEAQ (reference sequence). The CDR3 extends over 13 amino acids. V was cut by 5 bases and J by 9 bases, with 15 bases left in between. Using reference TRBV7-9 and TRBJ2-3 for the parts outside the CDR3, the full variable domain is DTGVSQNPRHKITKRGQNVTFRCDPISEHNRLYWYRQTLGQGPEFLTYFQNEAQLEKSRLLSDRFSAERPKGSFSTLEIQRTEQGDSAMYLCASSLPKGRTQYFGPGTRLTVL.

This chain connects TRBV5-8 to TRBJ1-5; no clear D. This CDR3 contains 16 residues. Between the trimmed V and J ends, which lost 8 bases and 1 base, there was a span of 19 bases. Germline CDR1 SGHTS, CDR2 YDEGEE. The CDR3: CASPEEVTPSNQPQHF. Written as DNA, the CDR3 is TGTGCCAGTCCCGAAGAGGTGACACCCAGCAATCAGCCCCAGCATTTT.

The genes are TRBV5-4 and TRBJ1-1; unclear D gene. V dropped 5 bases and J dropped 0 bases, with 5 bases sitting between them. CDR1 and CDR2 from the germline V gene are SGHNT and YYREEE (reference sequence). The CDR3 loop spans 12 amino acids. In nucleotides, the CDR3 is TGTGCCAGCAGGGGAATGAACACTGAAGCTTTCTTT. Its protein product is CASRGMNTEAFF. Full variable domain (missing parts from reference TRBV5-4 and TRBJ1-1): ETGVTQSPTHLIKTRGQQVTLRCSSQSGHNTVSWYQQALGQGPQFIFQYYREEENGRGNFPPRFSGLQFPNYSSELNVNALELDDSALYLCASRGMNTEAFFGQGTRLTVV.

The chain employs TRBV21-1 and TRBJ2-1; TRBD2 is the table's D call, not checked against the DNA. TRBV21-1 is noted as a pseudogene. The CDR3 length is 21 residues. The CDR3 bases are TGTGCCAGCAGCAAAGTCGATTCCGGGACTAGCGGCCCCCTGCTGCTGAATGAGCAGTTCTTC. Translation: CASSKVDSGTSGPLLLNEQFF.

The chain combines TRBV11-3 with TRBJ2-7, with 9 bases aligning to TRBD1. V was pared by 6 bases and J by 6 bases, with 6 bases of the junction left unmatched. The CDR3 spans 13 residues. Germline assignment: CDR1 SGHNT and CDR2 YENEEA. Here the CDR3 DNA reads TGTGCCAGCAGTAACCGACAGGGGGGCGAGCAGTACTTC. This encodes CASSNRQGGEQYF.

V and J are TRBV11-2 and TRBJ2-7, with D perhaps matching TRBD1 (6 bases). V gave up 7 bases and J gave up 3 bases, with 16 bases separating them. Germline lookup yields CDR1 SGHAT and CDR2 FQNNGV. This CDR3 contains 14 residues. CDR3 bases: TGTGCCAGCATCCCCTTTAGGGGGAACTACGAGCAGTACTTC. Encoded protein: CASIPFRGNYEQYF.

This chain's CDR3 is CASSFPSGLYNEQFF. DNA of the CDR3: TGTGCCAGCAGCTTTCCTAGCGGACTGTACAATGAGCAGTTCTTC. This chain links TRBV5-6 with TRBJ2-1; 7 bases line up with TRBD2. CDR1 and CDR2 from the germline V gene are SGHDT and YYEEEE. CDR3 length: 15 residues. V was clipped by 2 bases and J by 4 bases; unmatched bases: 6.

The chain links TRBV9 to TRBJ2-3, with 10 bases matching TRBD2. The CDR3 spans 17 residues. V dropped 5 bases and J dropped 6; count of bases not matched to a gene: 15. Germline values: CDR1 SGDLS, CDR2 YYNGEE. CDR3 loop: CASSDSKLAGGRDTQYF. As DNA, the CDR3 is TGTGCCAGCAGTGATTCGAAGTTAGCGGGAGGCCGGGATACGCAGTATTTT.

The J gene is TRBJ2-5, the V gene TRBV16; unclear D gene. Per the germline V gene, CDR1 is KGHSY and CDR2 is FQNENV. This CDR3 spans 15 amino acids. V lost 4 bases and J lost 4, with 16 bases in between. This CDR3 is CASSLRSSVAETQYF. The CDR3, as DNA: TGTGCCAGCAGCCTACGTAGCAGCGTTGCAGAGACCCAGTACTTC.

V gene TRBV12-3 or TRBV12-4 combines with J gene TRBJ1-5; no reliable D call. The V and J ends lost 6 bases and 0 bases respectively, with 6 bases between them. The CDR3 is 13 amino acids. CDR3 nucleotides: TGTGCCAGCAGGTTTAATAGCAATCAGCCCCAGCATTTT. It translates to CASRFNSNQPQHF.

The V and J genes are TRBV21-1 and TRBJ2-1; the DNA was not compared with TRBD1, the D call given in the table. TRBV21-1 is noted as a pseudogene. CDR3 length: 15 amino acids. The DNA of the CDR3 is TGTGCCAGCAGCCTAGGGGGGACAGGGTCCAATGAGCAGTTCTTC. Protein product: CASSLGGTGSNEQFF.

This clone was observed a single time. The chain employs TRBV6-2 or TRBV6-3 and TRBJ2-1; weak D call: TRBD2 (6 bases). V lost 5 bases to trimming and J lost 0 bases, with 11 bases between them. The CDR3 spans 15 residues. CDR1 is MNHEY, CDR2 SVGEGT, per germline. The CDR3 region has the DNA TGTGCCAGCAGTACGGGACTGGACTCCTACAATGAGCAGTTCTTC. Amino acids: CASSTGLDSYNEQFF.

V is TRBV6-5 and J is TRBJ1-4; 9 bases are shared with TRBD1. Germline CDR1 reads MNHEY; CDR2 reads SVGAGI. J lost 8 bases, V lost 8 bases, and 6 bases had no gene match. CDR3 size: 13 residues. CDR3 loop: CASSGQGNEKLFF. DNA for the CDR3: TGTGCCAGCTCTGGACAGGGGAACGAAAAACTGTTTTTT.

The chain joins TRBV27 to TRBJ1-1; D may be TRBD1 (5 bases). The CDR3 length is 15 residues. Germline V gene sequence: CDR1 MNHEY, CDR2 SMNVEV (reference sequence). V shed 3 bases and J shed 2 bases, with 13 bases lying between them. CDR3 sequence reads: CASSFQGSFNTEAFF. CDR3 sequence (DNA): TGTGCCAGCAGTTTCCAGGGTTCCTTCAACACTGAAGCTTTCTTT.

This CDR3 reads CASSSSGQPEGYGYTF. The CDR3 DNA reads as TGTGCCAGCAGCTCGTCGGGACAGCCCGAAGGGTATGGCTACACCTTC. The chain uses TRBV7-9 and TRBJ1-2; 7 nucleotides align to TRBD1. The CDR3 contains 16 residues. Per the germline V gene, CDR1 is SEHNR and CDR2 is FQNEAQ (reference sequence). Losses at the gene ends were 4 bases for V and 5 bases for J; bases not matched to a gene: 13.

J is TRBJ1-2 and V is TRBV7-9; 10 bases fit TRBD1. Germline V gene data show CDR1 as SEHNR and CDR2 as FQNEAQ (reference sequence). This CDR3 has 15 amino acids. The trim removed 5 bases at V and 7 bases at J, leaving 10 bases unmatched. CDR3 nucleotide sequence: TGTGCCAGCAGCCCAATAGACAGGGGGCCTCTTGGCTACACCTTC. This encodes CASSPIDRGPLGYTF.

V and J are TRBV11-3 and TRBJ2-1; TRBD2 is a possible D gene (5 bases). Germline values: CDR1 SGHNT, CDR2 YENEEA. The CDR3 is 17 residues long. The ends were cut back, 5 bases at V and 9 bases at J, with 26 bases in the middle. CDR3 loop: CASSLIRRAKYPFEQFF. Here the CDR3 DNA reads TGTGCCAGCAGCCTCATTCGGCGGGCTAAGTATCCGTTTGAGCAGTTCTTC.

The chain uses TRBV27 and TRBJ2-7, with 7 bases identical to TRBD2. With 3 bases clipped from V and 4 bases from J, the junction kept 12 bases outside the gene matches. Per germline, CDR1 MNHEY and CDR2 SMNVEV (reference sequence). The CDR3 is made up of 16 amino acids. This chain's CDR3 is CASSFRFSGLEYEQYF. CDR3 in DNA: TGTGCCAGCAGTTTCCGGTTTAGCGGGCTAGAGTACGAGCAGTACTTC.

The J gene is TRBJ2-1, the V gene TRBV2; no clear D. Trimming removed 3 bases from V and 1 base from J, with 7 bases in between. Per germline, CDR1 SNHLY and CDR2 FYNNEI. The CDR3 is 14 residues long. The CDR3 region is CASSESTSYNEQFF. The CDR3 DNA follows: TGTGCCAGCAGTGAGTCTACTTCCTACAATGAGCAGTTCTTC.